This T cell receptor beta chain was found in a study of T cell responses to AZD1222 COVID-19 vaccine. Study conclusions and caveats: Most donors were white British, females outnumbered males, and clonal diversity was possibly underestimated. Baseline testing showed seropositivity in only a handful of AZD1222 recipients. Spike-specific TCR breadth and depth both grew after two AZD1222 doses. Nearly half of unique spike-specific TCRs reportedly avoided B.1.351 and B.1.1.7 mutated regions.

The CDR3 runs 12 residues. Trimming took 6 bases from V and 2 from J, leaving 7 bases between them. The germline CDR1 and CDR2 sequences are MGHDK and SYGVNS. This table comes from immunoSEQ multiplex PCR, and its TCRdb copy is limited to in-frame clones, with some not included. The top ten clones hold less than 2.5% of a sample with roughly 170,000 clones, over 80% of them seen once. A remark on this clone: What it binds is unknown.

The chain is built from TRBV25-1 and TRBJ1-2, with no clear D. This receptor was identified in an adult in good health. Here the sequenced sample was peripheral blood, taken on day 0 of AZD1222 vaccination. The CDR3 protein is CASSRQNYGYTF. As DNA, the CDR3 is TGTGCCAGCAGCCGGCAGAACTATGGCTACACCTTC.